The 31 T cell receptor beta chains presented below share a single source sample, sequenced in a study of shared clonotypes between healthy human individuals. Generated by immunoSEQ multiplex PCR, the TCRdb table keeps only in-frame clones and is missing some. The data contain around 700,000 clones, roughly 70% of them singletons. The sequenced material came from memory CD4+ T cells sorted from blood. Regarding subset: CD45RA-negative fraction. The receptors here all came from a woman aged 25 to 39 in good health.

The CDR3 sequence: CASSGDRGSNQPQHF. CDR3 nucleotides: TGTGCCAGCAGCGGGGACAGGGGGAGCAATCAGCCCCAGCATTTT. The chain is built from TRBV6-5 and TRBJ1-5; TRBD1 matches 11 bases. After removal of 6 bases from V and 1 base from J, the junction contained 2 bases not matched to a gene. CDR1 is MNHEY, CDR2 SVGAGI, per germline. This CDR3 is 15 amino acids long.

The CDR3 region is CASRRDQETQYF. The CDR3 DNA sequence: TGTGCCAGCCGCAGGGATCAAGAGACCCAGTACTTC. The chain carries TRBV18 and TRBJ2-5; TRBD1 might be the D (5 bases). Deletions cut 8 bases from V and 2 bases from J, with 9 bases between. Germline CDR1 is KGHSH and CDR2 is LQKENI. This CDR3 has 12 amino acids.

The DNA for the CDR3 is TGTGCCAGCAGCCAAGTAGGGGGCCTGAGGACCGGGGAGCTGTTTTTT. Amino acids: CASSQVGGLRTGELFF. The rearrangement links TRBV14 to TRBJ2-2, with 7 bases matching TRBD1. This CDR3 has 16 amino acids. CDR1 is SGHDN and CDR2 is FVKESK in the germline V gene. The trim removed 1 base at V and 5 bases at J, leaving 7 bases unmatched.

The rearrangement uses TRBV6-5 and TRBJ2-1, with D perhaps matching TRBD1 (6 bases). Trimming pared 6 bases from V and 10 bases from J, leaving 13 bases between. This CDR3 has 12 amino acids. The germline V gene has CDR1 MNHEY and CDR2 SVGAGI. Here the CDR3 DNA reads TGTGCCAGCAGCAAAATCGGGACAGAGCAGTTCTTC. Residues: CASSKIGTEQFF.

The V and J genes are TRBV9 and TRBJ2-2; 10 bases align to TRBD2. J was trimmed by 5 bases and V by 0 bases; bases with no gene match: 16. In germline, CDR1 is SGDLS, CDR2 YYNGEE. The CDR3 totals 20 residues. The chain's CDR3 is CASSVAVTTRLAGATGELFF. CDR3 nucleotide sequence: TGTGCCAGCAGCGTAGCAGTCACGACAAGACTAGCGGGCGCTACCGGGGAGCTGTTTTTT.

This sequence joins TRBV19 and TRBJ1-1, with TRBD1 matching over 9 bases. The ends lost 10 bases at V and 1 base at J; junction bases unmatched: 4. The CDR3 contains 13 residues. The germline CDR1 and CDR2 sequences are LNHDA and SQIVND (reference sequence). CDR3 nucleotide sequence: TGTGCCACCCGGGACAGGGCGAACACTGAAGCTTTCTTT. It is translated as CATRDRANTEAFF.

CDR3 sequence: CASSPRGGTGFSYNEQFF. The CDR3, as DNA: TGTGCCAGCAGCCCGCGGGGGGGGACAGGGTTCTCCTACAATGAGCAGTTCTTC. V usage is TRBV11-3 and J usage is TRBJ2-1, with D perhaps assigned TRBD1 or TRBD2 (9 bases each). CDR3 length: 18 residues. In germline, CDR1 is SGHNT, CDR2 YENEEA. The germline V and J ends were trimmed by 5 bases and 0 bases, with 20 bases remaining between them.

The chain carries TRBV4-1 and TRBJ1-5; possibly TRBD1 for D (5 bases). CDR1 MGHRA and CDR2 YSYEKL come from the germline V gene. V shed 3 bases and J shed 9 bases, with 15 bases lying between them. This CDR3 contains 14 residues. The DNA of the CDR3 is TGCGCCAGCAGCCAGATAACGGGGGATCGGCCCCAGCATTTT. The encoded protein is CASSQITGDRPQHF.

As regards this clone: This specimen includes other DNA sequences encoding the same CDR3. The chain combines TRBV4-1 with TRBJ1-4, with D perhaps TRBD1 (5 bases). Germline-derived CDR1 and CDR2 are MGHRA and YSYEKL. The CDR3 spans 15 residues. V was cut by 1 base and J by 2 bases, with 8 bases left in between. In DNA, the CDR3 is TGCGCCAGCAGCCAAGGACAGAGCACTAATGAAAAACTGTTTTTT. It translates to CASSQGQSTNEKLFF.

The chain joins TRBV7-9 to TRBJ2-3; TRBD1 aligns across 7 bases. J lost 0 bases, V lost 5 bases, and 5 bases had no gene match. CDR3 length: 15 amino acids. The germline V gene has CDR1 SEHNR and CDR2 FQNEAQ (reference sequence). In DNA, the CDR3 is TGTGCCAGCAGCCTAATGGGACAGAGCACAGATACGCAGTATTTT. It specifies CASSLMGQSTDTQYF.

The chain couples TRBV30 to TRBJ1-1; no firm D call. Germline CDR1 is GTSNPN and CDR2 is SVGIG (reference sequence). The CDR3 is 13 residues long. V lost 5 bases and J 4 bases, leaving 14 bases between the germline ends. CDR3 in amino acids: CAWRTAAGTEAFF. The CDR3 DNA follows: TGTGCCTGGCGGACGGCCGCGGGCACTGAAGCTTTCTTT.

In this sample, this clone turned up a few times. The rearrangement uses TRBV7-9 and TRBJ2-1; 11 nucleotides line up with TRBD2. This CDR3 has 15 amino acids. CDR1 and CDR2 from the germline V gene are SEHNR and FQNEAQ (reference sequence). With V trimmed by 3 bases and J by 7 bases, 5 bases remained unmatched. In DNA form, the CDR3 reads TGTGCCAGCAGCTTCCATAGCGGGAGGGTGAATGAGCAGTTCTTC. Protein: CASSFHSGRVNEQFF. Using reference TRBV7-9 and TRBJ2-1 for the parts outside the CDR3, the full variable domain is DTGVSQNPRHKITKRGQNVTFRCDPISEHNRLYWYRQTLGQGPEFLTYFQNEAQLEKSRLLSDRFSAERPKGSFSTLEIQRTEQGDSAMYLCASSFHSGRVNEQFFGPGTRLTVL.

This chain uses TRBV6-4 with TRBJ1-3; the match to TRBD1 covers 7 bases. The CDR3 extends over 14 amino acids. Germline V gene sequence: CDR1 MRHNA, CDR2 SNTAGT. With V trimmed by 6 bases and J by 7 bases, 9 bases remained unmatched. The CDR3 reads CASRGQITRNTIYF. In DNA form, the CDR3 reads TGTGCCAGCAGGGGACAGATTACTCGTAACACCATATATTTT.

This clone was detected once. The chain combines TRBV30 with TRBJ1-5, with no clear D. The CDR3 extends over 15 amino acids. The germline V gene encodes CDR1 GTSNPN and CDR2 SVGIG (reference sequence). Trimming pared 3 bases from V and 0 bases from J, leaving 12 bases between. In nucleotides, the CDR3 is TGTGCCTGGAGCGCCGGTCGAAATAGCAATCAGCCCCAGCATTTT. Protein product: CAWSAGRNSNQPQHF.

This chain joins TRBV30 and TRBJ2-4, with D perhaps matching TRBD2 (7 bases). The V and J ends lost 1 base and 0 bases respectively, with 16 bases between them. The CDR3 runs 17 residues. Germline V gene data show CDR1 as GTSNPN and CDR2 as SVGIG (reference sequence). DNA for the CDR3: TGTGCCTGGAGTGAGGTCCGGGGGGCCCTAGCCAAAAACATTCAGTACTTC. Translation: CAWSEVRGALAKNIQYF.

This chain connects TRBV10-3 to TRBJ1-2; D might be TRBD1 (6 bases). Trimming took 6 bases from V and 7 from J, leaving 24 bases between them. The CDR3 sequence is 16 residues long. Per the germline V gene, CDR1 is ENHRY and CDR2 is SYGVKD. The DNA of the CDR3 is TGTGCCATCAGGAGGAAAAAGGACAGCGACGGGAGTGGCTACACCTTC. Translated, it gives CAIRRKKDSDGSGYTF.

The CDR3 region has the DNA TGTGCCAGCACATCCTCGGGGACAGGGGGTCGAGCTTTCTTT. Amino acids: CASTSSGTGGRAFF. The genes are TRBV6-5 and TRBJ1-1, with 11 bases matching TRBD1. This CDR3 is 14 amino acids long. Trimming at V came to 7 bases and at J to 10 bases, leaving 11 bases not matched to a gene. Germline lookup yields CDR1 MNHEY and CDR2 SVGAGI.

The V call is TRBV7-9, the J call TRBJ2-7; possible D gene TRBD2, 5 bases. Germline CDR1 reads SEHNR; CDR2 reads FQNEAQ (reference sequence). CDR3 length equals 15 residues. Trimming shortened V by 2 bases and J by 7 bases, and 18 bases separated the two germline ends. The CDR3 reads CASSLFSGPSGEQYF. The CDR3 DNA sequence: TGTGCCAGCAGCTTATTTTCTGGGCCTTCGGGGGAGCAGTACTTC.

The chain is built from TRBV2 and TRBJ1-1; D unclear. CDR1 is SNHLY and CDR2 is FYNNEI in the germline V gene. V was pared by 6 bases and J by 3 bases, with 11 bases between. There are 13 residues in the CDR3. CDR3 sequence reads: CASSGNGDTEAFF. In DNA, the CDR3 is TGTGCCAGCAGCGGCAATGGTGACACTGAAGCTTTCTTT.

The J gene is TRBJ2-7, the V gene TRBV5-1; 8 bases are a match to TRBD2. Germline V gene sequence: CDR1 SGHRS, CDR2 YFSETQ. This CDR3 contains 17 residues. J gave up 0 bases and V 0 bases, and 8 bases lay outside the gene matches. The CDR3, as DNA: TGCGCCAGCAGCTTGGGGAAACTAGCGGTTCACTCCTACGAGCAGTACTTC. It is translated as CASSLGKLAVHSYEQYF.

The CDR3 coding sequence is TGTGCCAGCAGCTCTGGACTACTAGTGAGCGGGGAGCTGTTTTTT. Translation gives CASSSGLLVSGELFF. The rearrangement uses TRBV9 and TRBJ2-2; D possibly corresponds to TRBD2 (6 bases). The germline gives CDR1 SGDLS, CDR2 YYNGEE. The CDR3 spans 15 residues. V lost 4 bases to trimming and J lost 7 bases, with 17 bases between them.

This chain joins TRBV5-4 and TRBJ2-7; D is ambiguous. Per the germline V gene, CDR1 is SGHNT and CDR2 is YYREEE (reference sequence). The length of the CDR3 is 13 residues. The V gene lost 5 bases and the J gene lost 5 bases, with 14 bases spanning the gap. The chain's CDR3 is CASSLRRRDEQYF. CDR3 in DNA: TGTGCCAGCAGTCTACGCCGTCGGGACGAGCAGTACTTC.

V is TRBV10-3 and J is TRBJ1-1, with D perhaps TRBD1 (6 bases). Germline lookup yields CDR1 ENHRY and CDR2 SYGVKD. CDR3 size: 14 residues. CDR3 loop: CATIGVTGNTEAFF. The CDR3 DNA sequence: TGTGCGACCATCGGTGTGACAGGTAACACTGAAGCTTTCTTT.

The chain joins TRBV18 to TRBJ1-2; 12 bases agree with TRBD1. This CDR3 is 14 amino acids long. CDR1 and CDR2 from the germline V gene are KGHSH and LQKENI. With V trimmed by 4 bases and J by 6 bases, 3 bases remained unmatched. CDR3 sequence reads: CASSLGTGGDGYTF. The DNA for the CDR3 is TGTGCCAGCTCACTCGGGACAGGGGGCGATGGCTACACCTTC.

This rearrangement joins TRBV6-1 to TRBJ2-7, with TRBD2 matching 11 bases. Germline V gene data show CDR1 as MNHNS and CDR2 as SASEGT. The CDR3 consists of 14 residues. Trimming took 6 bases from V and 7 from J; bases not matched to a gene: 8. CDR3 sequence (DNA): TGTGCCAGCAGCACGACTAGCGGGATCAAAGAGCAGTACTTC. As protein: CASSTTSGIKEQYF.

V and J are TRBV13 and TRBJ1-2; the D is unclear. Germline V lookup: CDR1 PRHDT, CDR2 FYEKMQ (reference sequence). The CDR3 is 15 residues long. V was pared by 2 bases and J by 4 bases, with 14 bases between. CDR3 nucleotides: TGTGCCAGCAGCTTATTGGGCCACGACCCCTATGGCTACACCTTC. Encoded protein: CASSLLGHDPYGYTF.

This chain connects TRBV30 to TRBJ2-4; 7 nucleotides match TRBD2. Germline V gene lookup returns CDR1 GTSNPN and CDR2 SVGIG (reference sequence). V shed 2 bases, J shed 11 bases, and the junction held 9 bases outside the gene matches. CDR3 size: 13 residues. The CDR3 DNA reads TGTGCCTGGAGTACCGGCCCAGGGAGGGTTCAGTACTTC. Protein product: CAWSTGPGRVQYF.

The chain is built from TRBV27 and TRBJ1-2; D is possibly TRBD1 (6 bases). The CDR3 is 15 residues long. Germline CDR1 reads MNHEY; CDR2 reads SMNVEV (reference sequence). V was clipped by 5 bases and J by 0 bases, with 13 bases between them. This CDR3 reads CASSPGDTANYGYTF. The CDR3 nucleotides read TGTGCCAGCAGTCCAGGGGACACAGCTAACTATGGCTACACCTTC.

The CDR3 sequence is CASSPQGFVRSFF. CDR3 coding DNA: TGTGCCAGCAGTCCTCAGGGTTTTGTCAGGTCTTTCTTT. The chain carries TRBV27 and TRBJ1-1; TRBD1 might be the D (5 bases). V lost 5 bases and J 12 bases, leaving 19 bases between the germline ends. There are 13 residues in the CDR3. Germline CDR1 MNHEY, CDR2 SMNVEV (reference sequence).

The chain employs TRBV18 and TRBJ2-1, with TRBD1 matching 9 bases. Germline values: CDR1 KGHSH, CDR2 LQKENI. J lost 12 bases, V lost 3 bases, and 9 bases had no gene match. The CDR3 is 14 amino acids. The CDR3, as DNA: TGTGCCAGCTCACCGGGACAGGGTTTTGCAGGGCAGTTCTTC. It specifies CASSPGQGFAGQFF. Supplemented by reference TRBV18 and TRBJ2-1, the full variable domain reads NAGVMQNPRHLVRRRGQEARLRCSPMKGHSHVYWYRQLPEEGLKFMVYLQKENIIDESGMPKERFSAEFPKEGPSILRIQQVVRGDSAAYFCASSPGQGFAGQFFGPGTRLTVL.

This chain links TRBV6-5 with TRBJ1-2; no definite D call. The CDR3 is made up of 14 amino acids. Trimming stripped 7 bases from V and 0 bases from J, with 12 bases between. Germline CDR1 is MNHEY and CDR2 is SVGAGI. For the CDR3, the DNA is TGTGCCAGCATCGAGTCGCCAGCTAACTATGGCTACACCTTC. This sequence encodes CASIESPANYGYTF.